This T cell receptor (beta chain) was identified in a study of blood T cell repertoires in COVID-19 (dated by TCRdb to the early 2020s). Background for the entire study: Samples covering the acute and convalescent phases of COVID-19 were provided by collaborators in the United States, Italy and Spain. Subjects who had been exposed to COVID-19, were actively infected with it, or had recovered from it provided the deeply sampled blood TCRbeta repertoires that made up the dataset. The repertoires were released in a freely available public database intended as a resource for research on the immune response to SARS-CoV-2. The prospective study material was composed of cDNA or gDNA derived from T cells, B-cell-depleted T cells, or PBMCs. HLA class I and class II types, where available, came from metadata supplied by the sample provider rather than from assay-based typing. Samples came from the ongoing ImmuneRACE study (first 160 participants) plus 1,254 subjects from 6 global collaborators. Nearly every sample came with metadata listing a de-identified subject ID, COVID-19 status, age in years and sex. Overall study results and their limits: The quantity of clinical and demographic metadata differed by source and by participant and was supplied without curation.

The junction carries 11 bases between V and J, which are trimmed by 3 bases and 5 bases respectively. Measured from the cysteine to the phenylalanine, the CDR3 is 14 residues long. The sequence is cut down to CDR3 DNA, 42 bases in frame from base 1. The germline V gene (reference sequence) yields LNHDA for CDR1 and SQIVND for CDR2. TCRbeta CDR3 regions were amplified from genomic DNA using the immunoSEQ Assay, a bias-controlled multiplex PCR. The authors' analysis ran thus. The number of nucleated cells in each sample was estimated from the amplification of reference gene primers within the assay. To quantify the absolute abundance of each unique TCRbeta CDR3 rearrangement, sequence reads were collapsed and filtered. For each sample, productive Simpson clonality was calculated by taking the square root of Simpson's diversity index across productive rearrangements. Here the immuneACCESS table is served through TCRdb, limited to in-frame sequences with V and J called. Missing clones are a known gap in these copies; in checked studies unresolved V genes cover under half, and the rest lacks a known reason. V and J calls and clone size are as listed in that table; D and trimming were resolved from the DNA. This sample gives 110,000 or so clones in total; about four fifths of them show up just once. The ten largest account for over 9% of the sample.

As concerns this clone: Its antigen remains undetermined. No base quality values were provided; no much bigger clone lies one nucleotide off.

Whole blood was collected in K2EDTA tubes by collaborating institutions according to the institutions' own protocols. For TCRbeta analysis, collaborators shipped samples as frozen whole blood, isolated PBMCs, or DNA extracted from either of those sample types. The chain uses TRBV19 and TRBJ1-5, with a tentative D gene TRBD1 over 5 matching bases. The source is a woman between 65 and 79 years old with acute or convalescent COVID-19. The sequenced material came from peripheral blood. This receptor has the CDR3 CASSIEGRYQPQHF. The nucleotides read TGTGCCAGTAGTATCGAGGGGAGGTATCAGCCCCAGCATTTT.